The next 27 T cell receptor beta chains were all read from a single sample in a study of T cells in Graves' hyperthyroidism and ophthalmopathy. Template material for amplifying TCR beta CDR3 regions consisted of RNA transcripts. In the first-round RT-PCR of the TCR CDR3, the HTBI primer set was used. TCRdb reprocessed the multiplex PCR reads via MiXCR and lists one record per CDR3 protein. The sample shows hundreds of thousands of distinct CDR3 sequences, about 18% of them seen only once. The sequencing input was blood. These receptors all come from a woman aged 60-75 years with Graves' ophthalmopathy.

Concerning this clonotype: A single base separates this from a much larger clone, so it may be a read error. The rearrangement joins TRBV3-1 to TRBJ1-1; 7 bases agree with TRBD1. The CDR3 is 13 residues long. Germline CDR1 LGHDT, CDR2 YNNKEL (reference sequence). V lost 1 base and J lost 12; bases outside the gene matches: 8. In DNA form, the CDR3 reads TGTGCCAGCAGCCAAGGAAGACAGGGTATGACTTTCTTT. It translates to CASSQGRQGMTFF.

This clonotype was recorded many times. This rearrangement joins TRBV28 to TRBJ1-1, with D possibly TRBD1 on 6 matching bases. V was pared by 7 bases and J by 5 bases, with 26 bases between. The CDR3 loop spans 17 amino acids. Germline CDR1 MDHEN, CDR2 SYDVKM. Here the CDR3 DNA reads TGTGCCAGCACCCGGAGAGGTCGAACAGGGAGGGGAACTGAAGCTTTCTTT. It yields the protein CASTRRGRTGRGTEAFF.

This clonotype was recorded only once. The chain combines TRBV20-1 with TRBJ2-5, with 9 bases fitting TRBD2. CDR1 DFQATT and CDR2 SNEGSKA come from the germline V gene (reference sequence). The CDR3 is 15 residues long. The V segment lost 6 bases and the J segment 3 bases; nucleotides outside the gene matches: 11. The CDR3 DNA reads TGCAGTGCGGAGGGTAGCGGGGGCAAAAAAGAGACCCAGTACTTC. The encoded protein is CSAEGSGGKKETQYF.

This clonotype was observed a handful of times. The rearrangement uses TRBV9 and TRBJ1-1; no definite D call. CDR1 and CDR2 (germline): SGDLS, YYNGEE. V was pared by 2 bases and J by 4 bases, with 12 bases between. The CDR3 loop spans 14 amino acids. The DNA of the CDR3 is TGTGCCAGCAGCGTGGCTAACTCTGGCACTGAAGCTTTCTTT. It is translated as CASSVANSGTEAFF. The full variable domain, completed using reference TRBV9 and TRBJ1-1, is DSGVTQTPKHLITATGQRVTLRCSPRSGDLSVYWYQQSLDQGLQFLIQYYNGEERAKGNILERFSAQQFPDLHSELNLSSLELGDSALYFCASSVANSGTEAFFGQGTRLTVV.

The rearrangement links TRBV20-1 to TRBJ2-7; 8 nucleotides match TRBD2. The CDR3 spans 11 residues. V shed 6 bases, J shed 6 bases, and the junction held 4 bases outside the gene matches. CDR1 and CDR2 from the germline V gene are DFQATT and SNEGSKA (reference sequence). The CDR3 DNA sequence: TGCAGTGCAACCCGGGAGGGCGAGCAGTACTTC. This gives the protein CSATREGEQYF.

This clonotype was observed many times. This chain connects TRBV20-1 to TRBJ2-1; 8 bases align to TRBD2. This CDR3 contains 15 residues. Germline V gives CDR1 DFQATT, CDR2 SNEGSKA (reference sequence). V dropped 7 bases and J dropped 9; count of bases not matched to a gene: 17. CDR3 in DNA: TGCAGTGTCGCCACCATAGCGGGAAGGTTAGGTGAGCAGTTCTTC. Its protein product is CSVATIAGRLGEQFF.

The genes are TRBV2 and TRBJ2-5, with TRBD2 matching over 8 bases. V gave up 8 bases and J gave up 2 bases; unmatched junction bases: 1. The CDR3 spans 12 residues. Germline V gene lookup returns CDR1 SNHLY and CDR2 FYNNEI. The DNA of the CDR3 is TGTGCCAGCCGCGGGAGGCAAGAGACCCAGTACTTC. It specifies CASRGRQETQYF. Together with reference TRBV2 and TRBJ2-5, the CDR3 gives the full variable domain: EPEVTQTPSHQVTQMGQEVILRCVPISNHLYFYWYRQILGQKVEFLVSFYNNEISEKSEIFDDQFSVERPDGSNFTLKIRSTKLEDSAMYFCASRGRQETQYFGPGTRLLVL.

This clonotype was seen ten or more times. This sequence joins TRBV10-3 and TRBJ2-3; 9 bases are a match to TRBD1. The CDR3 loop spans 15 amino acids. With V trimmed by 2 bases and J by 2 bases, 2 bases remained unmatched. From germline, CDR1 is ENHRY and CDR2 SYGVKD. The CDR3 reads CAISERTGVTDTQYF. The CDR3 nucleotides are TGTGCCATCAGTGAGCGGACAGGGGTCACAGATACGCAGTATTTT.

V and J are TRBV4-3 and TRBJ2-7, with 7 bases aligning to TRBD1. Per the germline V gene, CDR1 is LGHNA and CDR2 is YSLEER. V was clipped by 4 bases and J by 4 bases; unmatched bases: 16. The CDR3 has 17 residues. Here the CDR3 DNA reads TGCGCCAGCAGCCCGATGATGACCCGGGACAGCAGGTACGAGCAGTACTTC. Translated, it gives CASSPMMTRDSRYEQYF.

This clonotype appeared many times. The rearrangement uses TRBV20-1 and TRBJ2-4; D not certain. The germline gives CDR1 DFQATT, CDR2 SNEGSKA (reference sequence). The CDR3 extends over 13 amino acids. V was clipped by 4 bases and J by 1 base, with 8 bases between them. The CDR3 region has the DNA TGCAGTGCTATCGTAGGGGCCAAAAACATTCAGTACTTC. Its translation: CSAIVGAKNIQYF.

This clonotype has a handful of counts. CDR3 loop: CASSLPLVGGTDTQYF. The CDR3 region has the DNA TGTGCCAGCAGCCTCCCCCTTGTGGGGGGAACAGATACGCAGTATTTT. This chain joins TRBV9 and TRBJ2-3; possible D gene TRBD2, 6 bases. This CDR3 is built from 16 residues. The V gene lost 4 bases and the J gene lost 3 bases, with 18 bases spanning the gap. From germline, CDR1 is SGDLS and CDR2 YYNGEE.

This clonotype has a count of ten or more. The chain has TRBV6-1 and TRBJ2-3; 9 nucleotides match TRBD1. The CDR3 covers 16 residues. J lost 2 bases, V lost 6 bases, and 9 bases had no gene match. CDR1 is MNHNS and CDR2 is SASEGT in the germline V gene. As DNA, the CDR3 is TGTGCCAGCAGCTCTACGGACAGGGGCTACACAGATACGCAGTATTTT. Its protein is CASSSTDRGYTDTQYF.

This clonotype turned up a few times. The rearrangement joins TRBV20-1 to TRBJ1-2, with 9 bases lining up with TRBD1. Germline V CDR1 and CDR2: DFQATT, SNEGSKA (reference sequence). The CDR3 is 14 amino acids. J gave up 3 bases and V 8 bases, and 10 bases lay outside the gene matches. CDR3 in amino acids: CSPGTGTEDYGYTF. DNA for the CDR3: TGCAGTCCCGGGACAGGGACAGAGGACTATGGCTACACCTTC.

At least ten counts were recorded for this clonotype. The chain couples TRBV11-2 to TRBJ1-1; D gene ambiguous. CDR3 length: 15 residues. V lost 5 bases, J lost 0 bases, and 13 bases lay in between. Germline V gene data show CDR1 as SGHAT and CDR2 as FQNNGV. Here the CDR3 DNA reads TGTGCCAGCAGCCTAGGGCCAGGCATGAACACTGAAGCTTTCTTT. Translating gives CASSLGPGMNTEAFF.

This clonotype was observed many times. The chain combines TRBV7-2 with TRBJ2-1; D may match TRBD1 or TRBD2 (6 bases each). Trimming left V 5 bases short and J 0 bases short, with 17 bases between. The germline V gene encodes CDR1 SGHTA and CDR2 FQGNSA. This CDR3 has 17 amino acids. CDR3: CASSPQGRGVSYNEQFF. DNA of the CDR3: TGTGCCAGCAGCCCCCAGGGGCGGGGCGTCTCCTACAATGAGCAGTTCTTC.

The sample holds many counts of this clonotype. The genes are TRBV3-1 and TRBJ1-1; TRBD1 matches at 7 bases. The CDR3 loop spans 15 amino acids. Germline V gene data show CDR1 as LGHDT and CDR2 as YNNKEL (reference sequence). V shed 7 bases, J shed 4 bases, and the junction held 12 bases outside the gene matches. In nucleotides, the CDR3 is TGTGCCAGCACAGGGACAGACTATTTAGGCACTGAAGCTTTCTTT. Translated: CASTGTDYLGTEAFF. Full variable domain (outside the CDR3, taken from reference TRBV3-1 and TRBJ1-1): DTAVSQTPKYLVTQMGNDKSIKCEQNLGHDTMYWYKQDSKKFLKIMFSYNNKELIINETVPNRFSPKSPDKAHLNLHINSLELGDSAVYFCASTGTDYLGTEAFFGQGTRLTVV.

This clonotype was counted at least ten times. V is TRBV10-3 and J is TRBJ2-7; no reliable D call. The germline gives CDR1 ENHRY, CDR2 SYGVKD. The CDR3 has 12 residues. The V and J ends lost 3 bases and 7 bases respectively, with 10 bases between them. CDR3 in DNA: TGTGCCATCAGTGATACCGCCGGTGAGCAGTACTTC. Residues: CAISDTAGEQYF.

Remarks on this clonotype: A much more abundant neighbour one base away suggests this may be a read error. The chain joins TRBV12-3 or TRBV12-4 to TRBJ2-5, with D possibly TRBD2 on 7 matching bases. This CDR3 comprises 14 residues. CDR3 nucleotide sequence: TGTGCCAGCAGTTTTGGGGGGGGCCAAGGGACCCAGTACTTC. As protein: CASSFGGGQGTQYF.

This chain links TRBV5-6 with TRBJ1-2; unclear D gene. In germline, CDR1 is SGHDT, CDR2 YYEEEE. Trimming removed 4 bases at V and 2 bases at J, with 6 bases between. This CDR3 comprises 12 residues. CDR3 region: CASSVPNYGYTF. CDR3 DNA: TGTGCCAGCAGCGTCCCGAACTATGGCTACACCTTC.

At least ten counts were recorded for this clonotype. The chain joins TRBV6-2 or TRBV6-3 to TRBJ2-7; D may match TRBD1 or TRBD2 (5 bases each). CDR3 size: 15 residues. Per germline, CDR1 MNHEY and CDR2 SVGEGT. Trimming removed 7 bases at V and 0 bases at J, with 16 bases between. This CDR3 reads CASTAWGWSSYEQYF. DNA of the CDR3: TGTGCCAGCACAGCATGGGGGTGGAGCTCCTACGAGCAGTACTTC.

CDR3 region: CATRASSGSSYEQYF. CDR3 bases: TGTGCCACCCGAGCGTCTAGCGGGAGTTCCTACGAGCAGTACTTC. This chain connects TRBV19 to TRBJ2-7; 10 bases match TRBD2. The germline gives CDR1 LNHDA, CDR2 SQIVND (reference sequence). The CDR3 is made up of 15 amino acids. V was pared by 10 bases and J by 1 base, with 10 bases of the junction left unmatched.

This clonotype showed up many times. In nucleotides, the CDR3 is TGTGCCAGCAGGGGGCGGGGGGTCGCTAGCACAGATACGCAGTATTTT. It encodes CASRGRGVASTDTQYF. The gene calls are TRBV7-2 and TRBJ2-3; 8 nucleotides match TRBD2. Germline V gives CDR1 SGHTA, CDR2 FQGNSA. This CDR3 is 16 amino acids long. Losses at the gene ends were 6 bases for V and 0 bases for J; bases not matched to a gene: 8.

This chain joins TRBV2 and TRBJ1-2; D unclear. This CDR3 is built from 10 residues. Between the trimmed V and J ends, which lost 7 bases and 8 bases, there was a span of 8 bases. Germline-derived CDR1 and CDR2 are SNHLY and FYNNEI. The CDR3 DNA reads as TGTGCCAGCACCTCGGGGGGCTACACCTTC. Translated: CASTSGGYTF.

This clonotype was seen ten or more times. The chain is built from TRBV15 and TRBJ1-2, with 8 bases fitting TRBD1. Germline values: CDR1 LNHNV, CDR2 YYDKDF (reference sequence). There are 16 residues in the CDR3. V shed 1 base and J 2 bases; nucleotides not matched to a gene: 6. CDR3 loop: CATSRGTGSKNYGYTF. CDR3 DNA sequence: TGTGCCACCAGCAGAGGGACAGGGTCCAAAAACTATGGCTACACCTTC.

The chain joins TRBV7-9 to TRBJ2-6; D is unresolved. CDR3 length: 17 amino acids. Trimming removed 3 bases at V and 0 bases at J, with 12 bases between. The germline V gene encodes CDR1 SEHNR and CDR2 FQNEAQ (reference sequence). The CDR3 DNA follows: TGTGCCAGCAGCTTTACCGGGTCCTACTCTGGGGCCAACGTCCTGACTTTC. This gives the protein CASSFTGSYSGANVLTF.

Ten or more counts support this clonotype. The rearrangement links TRBV20-1 to TRBJ1-5; possible D gene TRBD1, 6 bases. V gave up 6 bases and J gave up 1 base, with 19 bases separating them. Germline values: CDR1 DFQATT, CDR2 SNEGSKA (reference sequence). The CDR3 contains 16 residues. CDR3 sequence reads: CSAQPNGGGSNQPQHF. CDR3 nucleotide sequence: TGCAGTGCCCAACCCAATGGGGGCGGGAGCAATCAGCCCCAGCATTTT.

As concerns this clonotype: The conserved final phenylalanine or tryptophan is absent from the CDR3, which likely points to a read error. The rearrangement uses TRBV2 and TRBJ1-2, with TRBD1 matching 9 bases. CDR3 size: 12 residues. Germline V lookup: CDR1 SNHLY, CDR2 FYNNEI. Unmatched junction bases numbered 0, after V lost 8 bases and J lost 2 bases. Here the CDR3 reads CASGQGNYGYTL. The CDR3 nucleotides are TGTGCCAGCGGACAGGGGAACTATGGCTACACCCTC.